This TCR beta chain was documented in a study of cytomegalovirus exposure and HLA in healthy donors. Findings and limits, study-wide: Reportedly, TCR beta sequences accurately predicted HLA-A and HLA-B alleles in most subjects. Rare TCR sequences predominated, though certain public TCRs were found in many donors.

Primers for the PCR totalled 60 Vbeta and 13 Jbeta. The method was immunoSEQ multiplex PCR; TCRdb's version includes in-frame clones alone and lacks a portion of them. This sample has 160,000 or so clones, with over 65% found just once. This CDR3 contains 13 residues. Germline V gene sequence: CDR1 LNHDA, CDR2 SQIVND (reference sequence). The V end was cut by 6 bases, the J end by 6 bases, with 11 bases between. This clone was seen just once. Its antigen remains unknown. The J gene is TRBJ2-2, the V gene TRBV19; D is unresolved. The TCR was taken from a man aged 18 to 29 in good health and CMV-seropositive. Specimen: PBMCs. CDR3 DNA: TGTGCCAGTAGCCAATCCCCCCCCGGGGAGCTGTTTTTT. Translating it yields CASSQSPPGELFF.